The TCR beta chain under discussion was sequenced for a study of blood T cell repertoires in COVID-19. Germline values: CDR1 SGHNT, CDR2 YYREEE (reference sequence). With 4 bases removed from V and 7 bases from J, the gap between germline ends came to 18 bases. The CDR3 has 14 amino acids. As processed by the authors: Cell counts per sample came from amplifying reference gene primers. Some clones are missing from TCRdb's copy, which holds only in-frame ones; the method was immunoSEQ multiplex PCR. V and J calls and clone size come straight from that table; D and trimming were deduced from the DNA. Here the sample spans around 400,000 clones, nearly 90% being singletons. Cohort placement rested on clinical history that participants reported themselves.

The receptor was derived from a woman under 30 who had been exposed to COVID-19. The chain joins TRBV5-4 to TRBJ2-7, with a tentative D call TRBD2 (6 bases). The sample was PBMCs or T cells enriched from blood (not recorded which). The CDR3 protein is CASSAGLQGWEQYF. CDR3 sequence (DNA): TGTGCCAGCAGCGCGGGACTGCAAGGATGGGAGCAGTACTTC.